A selection of T cell receptor beta chains follows, all from one sample in a study of cytomegalovirus exposure and HLA in healthy donors. The protocol was immunoSEQ multiplex PCR, while the TCRdb copy is restricted to in-frame clones and leaves out a portion. The table has about 180,000 clones, 75% to 85% seen once. Sequencing was done on a sample of PBMCs. The receptors were gathered from a man younger than 30 in good health and CMV-seronegative. Both conserved end residues are part of each CDR3. A D gene is named only where the DNA matches it firmly. The listing skips clone size in some rows; elsewhere it reads once, few, many or a size class.

-	TRBV6-5	-	TRBJ1-2	CASSNRVRYGYTF	TGTGCCAGCAGTAACAGGGTTCGCTATGGCTACACCTTC
-	TRBV27	TRBD2	TRBJ2-7	CASSPRTSGTDEQYF	TGTGCCAGCAGCCCCAGGACTAGCGGCACCGACGAGCAGTACTTC
-	TRBV9	TRBD1	TRBJ1-1	CASSPPGTGNTEAFF	TGTGCCAGCAGCCCCCCGGGGACAGGGAACACTGAAGCTTTCTTT
-	TRBV6-1	TRBD1	TRBJ1-5	CASSGDRGGQPQHF	TGTGCCAGCAGTGGAGACAGGGGAGGTCAGCCCCAGCATTTT
-	TRBV7-9	-	TRBJ2-3	CASSSSPGLRTDTQYF	TGTGCCAGCAGTAGTTCTCCGGGACTTCGGACAGATACGCAGTATTTT
-	TRBV28	-	TRBJ2-1	CASSLLPAALFF	TGTGCCAGCAGTTTGCTTCCAGCGGCCCTGTTCTTC
-	TRBV19	TRBD2	TRBJ2-3	CASSPPTSPDTQYF	TGTGCCAGTAGTCCCCCGACTAGCCCAGATACGCAGTATTTT
-	TRBV25-1	-	TRBJ2-1	CASSEGDQGSYNEQFF	TGTGCCAGCAGTGAGGGAGATCAAGGGTCCTACAATGAGCAGTTCTTC
-	TRBV7-9	TRBD2	TRBJ2-5	CASSISGAPPGTQYF	TGTGCCAGCAGCATTAGCGGGGCCCCTCCGGGGACCCAGTACTTC
-	TRBV11-1	TRBD1	TRBJ2-1	CANLPGQRVEQFF	TGTGCCAATCTCCCGGGACAGAGGGTTGAGCAGTTCTTC
-	TRBV18	-	TRBJ1-5	CASSPGQTSSNQPQHF	TGTGCCAGCTCACCAGGGCAGACCTCAAGCAATCAGCCCCAGCATTTT
-	TRBV7-9	TRBD1	TRBJ1-4	CASSFQGGFNEKLFF	TGTGCCAGCAGCTTTCAGGGGGGATTTAATGAAAAACTGTTTTTT
-	TRBV4-1	TRBD2	TRBJ2-3	CASSQVSGLAGGDTQYF	TGCGCCAGCAGCCAAGTTTCTGGACTAGCGGGGGGGGATACGCAGTATTTT
-	TRBV5-1	TRBD1	TRBJ2-1	CASSPYPGTGGAYNEQFF	TGCGCCAGCAGCCCCTATCCCGGGACAGGGGGGGCCTACAATGAGCAGTTCTTC
-	TRBV19	TRBD1	TRBJ1-5	CASSPLLTGVYNQPQHF	TGTGCCAGTAGCCCCCTGTTGACAGGGGTATACAATCAGCCCCAGCATTTT
-	TRBV28	TRBD2	TRBJ2-1	CASRGLKGLAGGDEQFF	TGTGCCAGCAGGGGGTTGAAAGGACTAGCGGGAGGGGATGAGCAGTTCTTC
-	TRBV10-3	TRBD2	TRBJ2-1	CAAQRGGREGDEQFF	TGTGCCGCCCAGCGGGGTGGGCGGGAGGGAGATGAGCAGTTCTTC
-	TRBV30	-	TRBJ1-6	CAWSVKGKGISPLHF	TGTGCCTGGAGTGTAAAGGGGAAAGGGATTTCACCCCTCCACTTT
-	TRBV28	TRBD1	TRBJ1-1	CASRPPGQGNTEAFF	TGTGCCAGCAGACCGCCCGGACAGGGTAACACTGAAGCTTTCTTT
-	TRBV5-1	TRBD2	TRBJ2-4	CASSRTGLAGGVYIQYF	TGCGCCAGCAGCCGGACAGGACTAGCGGGAGGGGTGTACATTCAGTACTTC
once	TRBV19	-	TRBJ1-5	CASSIDRPNQPQHF	TGTGCCAGTAGTATTGACAGGCCCAATCAGCCCCAGCATTTT
-	TRBV7-9	TRBD1	TRBJ1-1	CASSPGQGLNTEAFF	TGTGCCAGCAGCCCTGGACAGGGATTGAACACTGAAGCTTTCTTT
-	TRBV7-2	-	TRBJ1-4	CASSLGAGYEKLFF	TGTGCCAGCAGCTTAGGGGCAGGGTATGAAAAACTGTTTTTT
-	TRBV7-9	-	TRBJ1-1	CASSFPPSGQNTEAFF	TGTGCCAGCAGCTTTCCCCCCTCGGGACAGAACACTGAAGCTTTCTTT
-	TRBV19	TRBD2	TRBJ2-1	CASSMGLAGNNEQFF	TGTGCCAGTAGTATGGGACTAGCGGGGAACAATGAGCAGTTCTTC
-	TRBV5-6	-	TRBJ1-6	CASSFRGRGSPLHF	TGTGCCAGCAGCTTCCGAGGTCGAGGTTCACCCCTCCACTTT
-	TRBV11-3	-	TRBJ2-5	CASSPGLSGDQETQYF	TGTGCCAGCAGCCCAGGCCTCAGCGGCGACCAAGAGACCCAGTACTTC
-	TRBV19	TRBD2	TRBJ2-1	CASTPAGGGLAGGPGEQFF	TGTGCCAGTACTCCGGCAGGGGGGGGACTAGCGGGAGGACCCGGTGAGCAGTTCTTC
-	TRBV9	-	TRBJ1-4	CASSTGTLENEKLFF	TGTGCCAGCAGCACTGGGACTCTCGAAAATGAAAAACTGTTTTTT
-	TRBV9	-	TRBJ1-2	CASSEGEISGYTF	TGTGCCAGCAGCGAGGGGGAAATAAGTGGCTACACCTTC
-	TRBV18	-	TRBJ2-5	CASSPLEETQYF	TGTGCCAGCTCACCATTGGAGGAGACCCAGTACTTC
-	TRBV4-3	-	TRBJ2-5	CASSPEGRETQYF	TGCGCCAGCAGCCCCGAGGGTCGAGAGACCCAGTACTTC
-	TRBV20-1	TRBD2	TRBJ2-1	CSAARSGGQFF	TGCAGTGCTGCCCGCAGCGGGGGGCAGTTCTTC
-	TRBV4-2	-	TRBJ2-1	CASSQGLHSFF	TGTGCCAGCAGCCAGGGGCTCCACTCCTTCTTC
-	TRBV5-1	-	TRBJ2-7	CASSLGQGPYEQYF	TGCGCCAGCAGCCTCGGGCAGGGGCCCTACGAGCAGTACTTC
-	TRBV7-3	TRBD1	TRBJ1-2	CASSFGTGSGYTF	TGTGCCAGCAGCTTCGGGACAGGGAGCGGCTACACCTTC
-	TRBV6-4	TRBD2	TRBJ2-1	CASSASPAGDYNEQFF	TGTGCCAGCAGCGCCAGCCCAGCGGGGGATTACAATGAGCAGTTCTTC
-	TRBV6-6	TRBD1	TRBJ2-4	CASRVRGGLVKNIQYF	TGTGCCAGCCGCGTAAGAGGGGGCCTCGTTAAAAACATTCAGTACTTC
-	TRBV5-6	TRBD1	TRBJ2-1	CASSSTGTGYNEQFF	TGTGCCAGCAGCTCAACCGGGACAGGGTACAATGAGCAGTTCTTC
-	TRBV5-4	-	TRBJ1-1	CASSLPQGTEAFF	TGTGCCAGCAGCTTGCCTCAGGGCACTGAAGCTTTCTTT
-	TRBV7-6	-	TRBJ1-1	CASSLTVNTEAFF	TGTGCCAGCAGCCTGACAGTGAACACTGAAGCTTTCTTT
-	TRBV6-1	-	TRBJ2-7	CASSAYYEQYF	TGTGCCAGCAGTGCCTACTACGAGCAGTACTTC
few	TRBV28	TRBD2	TRBJ2-7	CASKNTRGNEQYF	TGTGCCAGCAAAAATACGCGGGGGAACGAGCAGTACTTC
once	TRBV6-5	-	TRBJ1-5	CASREGPSNQPQHF	TGTGCCAGCAGGGAGGGACCGTCTAATCAGCCCCAGCATTTT
-	TRBV6-6	-	TRBJ2-2	CATFGGLTTGELFF	TGTGCCACCTTTGGGGGACTGACAACCGGGGAGCTGTTTTTT
few	TRBV6-1	-	TRBJ1-6	CASSEARGSPLHF	TGTGCCAGCAGTGAGGCCAGGGGTTCACCCCTCCACTTT
-	TRBV2	-	TRBJ2-3	CASSLTDTDTQYF	TGTGCCAGCAGTTTGACAGACACAGATACGCAGTATTTT
few	TRBV4-1	-	TRBJ1-1	CASSQPTGRGMATEAFF	TGCGCCAGCAGCCAACCCACAGGGAGAGGGATGGCCACTGAAGCTTTCTTT
-	TRBV10-1	TRBD2	TRBJ2-7	CASSDRTSGRSLSYEQYF	TGCGCCAGCAGTGACAGGACTAGCGGGAGATCCCTCTCCTACGAGCAGTACTTC
-	TRBV15	TRBD1	TRBJ2-7	CATSRDIEGAEQYF	TGTGCCACCAGCAGAGATATCGAGGGGGCCGAGCAGTACTTC
-	TRBV28	-	TRBJ1-6	CASERVSGSPLHF	TGTGCCAGCGAGCGGGTATCGGGTTCACCCCTCCACTTT
once	TRBV28	TRBD1	TRBJ1-2	CASSGQGFLGYTF	TGTGCCAGCAGTGGACAGGGTTTTTTGGGCTACACCTTC
-	TRBV19	TRBD1	TRBJ1-5	CASSTHRGPQHF	TGTGCCAGTAGTACCCACAGGGGGCCCCAGCATTTT